These T cell receptor beta chains were read from a single sample in a study of spatial heterogeneity in lung cancer. From the 5' RACE reads, TCRdb called clonotypes with MiXCR, one entry per CDR3 protein. The sample includes around 40,000 distinct CDR3 sequences, roughly 5.2% of them seen just once. Sequenced material: PBMCs, taken at surgery. Source of these receptors: a male donor with early-stage non-small cell lung cancer. Each CDR3 is given with its conserved first and last residue. A D gene is named only where the DNA matches it firmly. A row's size may be missing; if present it is once, few, many or a size class.

V	D	size	J	CDR3	DNA
TRBV11-2	NA	many	TRBJ2-1	CASSWPAGLYNEQFF	TGTGCCAGCAGCTGGCCCGCGGGACTCTACAATGAGCAGTTCTTC
TRBV5-1	NA	NA	TRBJ1-2	CASSNTGVNYGYTF	TGCGCCAGCAGCAACACAGGCGTTAACTATGGCTACACCTTC
TRBV29-1	NA	many	TRBJ1-2	CSISSNYGYTF	TGCAGCATAAGTAGTAACTATGGCTACACCTTC
TRBV12-5	NA	many	TRBJ2-4	CASGLWGSGNIQYF	TGTGCTAGTGGTTTGTGGGGGTCCGGAAACATTCAGTACTTC
TRBV12-3/TRBV12-4	NA	many	TRBJ2-1	CASRLPGNSAEQFF	TGTGCCAGCAGACTTCCCGGGAACAGCGCTGAGCAGTTCTTC
TRBV20-1	TRBD2	NA	TRBJ2-3	CSARGLAGGGRPDTQYF	TGCAGTGCTAGGGGGCTAGCGGGGGGCGGCAGGCCAGATACGCAGTATTTT
TRBV20-1	NA	many	TRBJ1-1	CSAREDPNTEAFF	TGCAGTGCTAGAGAGGACCCCAACACTGAAGCTTTCTTT
TRBV11-2	NA	NA	TRBJ1-3	CASSSQQGSGNTIYF	TGTGCCAGCAGCTCGCAACAGGGCTCTGGAAACACCATATATTTT
TRBV2	NA	many	TRBJ2-3	CASNPGGGLTDTQYF	TGTGCCAGCAACCCTGGGGGGGGCCTCACAGATACGCAGTATTTT
TRBV11-1	NA	few	TRBJ1-3	CASSPTGTAGNTIYF	TGTGCCAGCAGCCCGACCGGGACGGCTGGAAACACCATATATTTT
TRBV7-3	TRBD1	many	TRBJ2-1	CASSPARTGVGNEQFF	TGTGCCAGCAGCCCCGCCCGGACAGGGGTGGGGAATGAGCAGTTCTTC
TRBV7-8	NA	many	TRBJ1-4	CASSLTATNEKLFF	TGTGCCAGCAGCTTGACCGCAACTAATGAAAAACTGTTTTTT
TRBV7-2	NA	NA	TRBJ2-3	CASSLHRPSTDTQYF	TGTGCCAGCAGCTTACACAGGCCAAGCACAGATACGCAGTATTTT
TRBV27	TRBD1	many	TRBJ1-6	CASSSAYRGYSPLHF	TGTGCCAGCAGTTCCGCCTACAGGGGGTATTCACCCCTCCACTTT
TRBV29-1	NA	many	TRBJ1-1	CSANTLTEAFF	TGCAGCGCGAACACCCTCACTGAAGCTTTCTTT
TRBV5-1	NA	many	TRBJ1-4	CASSLGRLSGGSEKLFF	TGCGCCAGCAGCTTGGGACGGCTATCCGGCGGAAGTGAAAAACTGTTTTTT
TRBV18	NA	many	TRBJ2-3	CASSPWRSPGTDTQYF	TGTGCCAGCTCACCCTGGAGGAGCCCCGGCACAGATACGCAGTATTTT
TRBV10-1	NA	many	TRBJ2-6	CASSGQRSGANVLTF	TGCGCCAGCAGCGGACAGCGCTCTGGGGCCAACGTCCTGACTTTC
TRBV30	TRBD1	many	TRBJ1-6	CAWSPGTVYNSPLHF	TGTGCCTGGAGTCCCGGGACAGTCTATAATTCACCCCTCCACTTT
TRBV20-1	NA	NA	TRBJ1-5	CSARRQGLRVNQPQHF	TGCAGTGCTAGAAGGCAGGGACTTAGGGTCAATCAGCCCCAGCATTTT
TRBV20-1	TRBD1	many	TRBJ1-1	CSVREQGPDTEAFF	TGCAGTGTTAGGGAACAGGGGCCGGACACTGAAGCTTTCTTT
TRBV20-1	NA	many	TRBJ2-7	CSAGPSNWGEQYF	TGCAGTGCAGGTCCCAGTAACTGGGGCGAGCAGTACTTC
TRBV20-1	TRBD1	many	TRBJ2-7	CSARDRRQGGFEQYF	TGCAGTGCTAGAGATAGGAGACAGGGGGGATTCGAGCAGTACTTC
TRBV10-3	NA	many	TRBJ2-1	CAISPGHNTYNEQFF	TGTGCCATCAGTCCGGGACACAATACCTACAATGAGCAGTTCTTC
TRBV15	TRBD2	many	TRBJ2-1	CATSRPTSGGWNEQFF	TGTGCCACCAGCAGACCTACTAGCGGGGGTTGGAATGAGCAGTTCTTC
TRBV19	NA	many	TRBJ1-4	CAIDGMVEKLFF	TGTGCCATTGACGGGATGGTTGAAAAACTGTTTTTT
TRBV11-2	NA	many	TRBJ1-4	CASSLGGATNEKLFF	TGTGCCAGCAGCCTGGGGGGGGCAACTAATGAAAAACTGTTTTTT
TRBV28	NA	NA	TRBJ1-1	CASSFAGDTEAFF	TGTGCCAGCAGTTTTGCTGGGGACACTGAAGCTTTCTTT
TRBV7-9	TRBD1	many	TRBJ2-3	CASSAWTGRSTDTQYF	TGTGCCAGCAGCGCGTGGACAGGGAGGAGCACAGATACGCAGTATTTT
TRBV10-1	TRBD1	NA	TRBJ2-5	CASSDRGHGETQYF	TGCGCCAGCAGTGACAGGGGGCATGGGGAGACCCAGTACTTC
TRBV6-1	NA	NA	TRBJ2-1	CASSPSLGLATYNEQFF	TGTGCCAGCAGTCCCTCTTTGGGACTCGCAACCTACAATGAGCAGTTCTTC
TRBV7-2	NA	many	TRBJ2-3	CASSLDMEKYF	TGTGCCAGCAGCTTAGATATGGAGAAGTATTTT
TRBV11-1	TRBD1	many	TRBJ2-3	CASSLRDSRTDTQYF	TGTGCCAGCAGCTTAAGGGACAGCCGCACAGATACGCAGTATTTT
TRBV7-8	NA	medium-sized	TRBJ2-2	CASIGGNTGELFF	TGTGCCAGCATAGGCGGTAACACCGGGGAGCTGTTTTTT
TRBV7-8	NA	few	TRBJ2-3	CASRKRGTDTQYF	TGTGCCAGCAGGAAGCGGGGCACAGATACGCAGTATTTT
TRBV30	TRBD2	NA	TRBJ2-5	CAWARGLAGGETQYF	TGTGCCTGGGCGCGAGGACTAGCGGGGGGGGAGACCCAGTACTTC
TRBV28	TRBD1	NA	TRBJ2-5	CASSPPTGRQETQYF	TGTGCCAGCAGTCCCCCGACAGGGCGACAAGAGACCCAGTACTTC